These 27 T cell receptor beta chains share one sample of origin, sequenced in a study of T cells in Graves' hyperthyroidism and ophthalmopathy. Amplification of TCR beta CDR3 regions was performed using RNA transcripts as template. TCR CDR3 underwent first-round RT-PCR with the HTBI primer set. In TCRdb, the multiplex PCR reads were re-called with MiXCR into one record per CDR3 protein. The repertoire holds about 590,000 distinct CDR3 sequences, with about a sixth as singletons. Sequenced input: blood. The receptors stem from a woman aged 25 to 39 with Graves' hyperthyroidism.

The V gene is TRBV14, the J gene TRBJ1-1; D is unclear. Germline CDR1 reads SGHDN; CDR2 reads FVKESK. The length of the CDR3 is 13 residues. The germline V and J ends were trimmed by 1 base and 11 bases, with 14 bases remaining between them. The CDR3 spells CASSQGTHRRAFF. CDR3 in DNA: TGTGCCAGCAGCCAAGGCACCCACCGGCGGGCTTTCTTT. Combining the CDR3 with reference TRBV14 and TRBJ1-1 gives the whole variable domain EAGVTQFPSHSVIEKGQTVTLRCDPISGHDNLYWYRRVMGKEIKFLLHFVKESKQDESGMPNNRFLAERTGGTYSTLKVQPAELEDSGVYFCASSQGTHRRAFFGQGTRLTVV.

This clonotype came up many times. The rearrangement uses TRBV5-6 and TRBJ1-1; D uncertain. Looked up from germline, CDR1 is SGHDT and CDR2 is YYEEEE. This CDR3 region has 13 residues. V lost 4 bases to trimming and J lost 7 bases, with 14 bases between them. This CDR3 reads CASSHTFRNEAFF. The CDR3 DNA is TGTGCCAGCAGCCATACTTTCAGGAATGAAGCTTTCTTT.

V gene TRBV28 combines with J gene TRBJ2-7; TRBD1 agrees at 7 bases. Germline V gene sequence: CDR1 MDHEN, CDR2 SYDVKM. CDR3 length: 15 amino acids. After removal of 6 bases from V and 2 bases from J, the junction contained 10 bases not matched to a gene. The CDR3 loop reads CASREWDSKAYEQYF. CDR3 nucleotides: TGTGCCAGCAGGGAGTGGGACAGTAAGGCCTACGAGCAGTACTTC.

The chain links TRBV13 to TRBJ2-6; no reliable D call. The germline V and J ends were trimmed by 5 bases and 4 bases, with 9 bases remaining between them. The CDR3 sequence is 14 residues long. Germline assignment: CDR1 PRHDT and CDR2 FYEKMQ (reference sequence). The CDR3 DNA sequence: TGTGCCAGCAGCGCCCTCGGGGGGGCCAACGTCCTGACTTTC. Its translation is CASSALGGANVLTF.

The V and J genes are TRBV20-1 and TRBJ2-7; D is ambiguous. Trimming removed 7 bases at V and 3 bases at J, with 7 bases between. The CDR3 covers 10 residues. CDR1 and CDR2 (germline): DFQATT, SNEGSKA (reference sequence). Written as DNA, the CDR3 is TGCAGTGTCCACGACTACGAGCAGTACTTC. Translating gives CSVHDYEQYF.

This clonotype was detected only a few times. The rearrangement links TRBV15 to TRBJ1-3; D is undetermined. The ends were cut back, 0 bases at V and 4 bases at J, with 10 bases in the middle. Germline values: CDR1 LNHNV, CDR2 YYDKDF (reference sequence). There are 15 residues in the CDR3. The CDR3 nucleotides read TGTGCCACCAGCAGAGATCGAGTTTTGGGAAACACCATATATTTT. This encodes CATSRDRVLGNTIYF.

In this sample, this clonotype turned up many times. CDR3 sequence reads: CAWRGQGNQPQHF. In DNA, the CDR3 is TGTGCCTGGCGTGGACAGGGAAATCAGCCCCAGCATTTT. The chain carries TRBV30 and TRBJ1-5, with 8 positions matching TRBD1. The CDR3 contains 13 residues. Germline CDR1 GTSNPN, CDR2 SVGIG (reference sequence). V shed 5 bases and J 4 bases; nucleotides not matched to a gene: 4.

This clonotype was recorded many times. V usage is TRBV11-2 and J usage is TRBJ1-1; D is unclear. Trimming removed 1 base from V and 8 bases from J, with 8 bases in between. This CDR3 contains 12 residues. The germline V gene has CDR1 SGHAT and CDR2 FQNNGV. The CDR3 reads CASSLVSDEAFF. CDR3 in DNA: TGTGCCAGCAGCTTAGTCTCAGACGAAGCTTTCTTT. Full variable domain (rest looked up from reference TRBV11-2 and TRBJ1-1): EAGVAQSPRYKIIEKRQSVAFWCNPISGHATLYWYQQILGQGPKLLIQFQNNGVVDDSQLPKDRFSAERLKGVDSTLKIQPAKLEDSAVYLCASSLVSDEAFFGQGTRLTVV.

The sample holds many counts of this clonotype. The chain links TRBV7-9 to TRBJ2-1, with D tentatively TRBD1 (5 bases). The CDR3 has 11 residues. The V gene's germline CDR1 is SEHNR and CDR2 FQNEAQ (reference sequence). Trimming removed 7 bases at V and 12 bases at J, with 13 bases between. CDR3 loop: CASIAGWGQFF. Written as DNA, the CDR3 is TGTGCCAGCATCGCAGGGTGGGGGCAGTTCTTC.

This clonotype was found many times. The chain joins TRBV6-5 to TRBJ2-3; 9 bases fit TRBD2. Germline trimming cut 0 bases from V and 3 bases from J; bases unmatched to any gene: 4. Germline loops: CDR1 MNHEY, CDR2 SVGAGI. The CDR3 has 16 residues. This chain's CDR3 is CASSYSILAGTDTQYF. The CDR3 coding sequence is TGTGCCAGCAGTTACTCGATCCTAGCGGGGACAGATACGCAGTATTTT.

This clonotype was observed many times. The chain uses TRBV7-9 and TRBJ2-1, with 10 bases lining up with TRBD2. V was clipped by 0 bases and J by 7 bases; unmatched bases: 6. This CDR3 has 16 residues. The V gene's germline CDR1 is SEHNR and CDR2 FQNEAQ (reference sequence). The CDR3 region is CASSLAQAGGLNEQFF. The CDR3 DNA is TGTGCCAGCAGCTTAGCGCAAGCGGGAGGGTTGAATGAGCAGTTCTTC.

Many counts were recorded for this clonotype. This chain joins TRBV6-5 and TRBJ2-3, with 15 bases aligning to TRBD2. The junction had 16 bases not matched to a gene; V was cut back by 7 bases and J by 2 bases. The CDR3 covers 20 residues. Germline CDR1 is MNHEY and CDR2 is SVGAGI. This CDR3 is CASNLDRPGLAGGNTDTQYF. For the CDR3, the DNA is TGTGCCAGCAACCTTGACAGGCCGGGACTAGCGGGAGGAAACACAGATACGCAGTATTTT.

As concerns this clonotype: A single base separates this from a much larger clone, so it may be a read error. The chain employs TRBV3-1 and TRBJ2-1; D is ambiguous. This CDR3 spans 16 amino acids. Germline CDR1 is LGHDT and CDR2 is YNNKEL (reference sequence). V lost 0 bases, J lost 10 bases, and 19 bases lay in between. The CDR3 nucleotides are TGTGCCAGCAGCCAAGATAGTTCAGCGAGATCGAGCGAGCAGTTCTTC. It encodes CASSQDSSARSSEQFF.

The genes are TRBV28 and TRBJ2-7; TRBD1 agrees at 8 bases. The J call may be wrong; the DNA end is better matched by TRBJ2-1. Germline loops: CDR1 MDHEN, CDR2 SYDVKM. The CDR3 extends over 15 amino acids. The CDR3: CASSFPGQGRYEQFF. The DNA of the CDR3 is TGTGCCAGCAGTTTCCCCGGACAGGGCCGGTACGAGCAGTTCTTC.

This clonotype was detected many times. The V and J genes are TRBV28 and TRBJ2-7; 7 nucleotides match TRBD2. The V gene's germline CDR1 is MDHEN and CDR2 SYDVKM. This CDR3 region has 15 residues. V shed 6 bases, J shed 1 base, and the junction held 9 bases outside the gene matches. The CDR3 nucleotides read TGTGCCAGCAGGCGCCCTTGGGAGGGTTCCTACGAGCAGTACTTC. The encoded protein is CASRRPWEGSYEQYF.

The chain employs TRBV6-4 and TRBJ2-1, with no clear D. The germline CDR1 and CDR2 sequences are MRHNA and SNTAGT. V was clipped by 8 bases and J by 10 bases, with 12 bases between them. This CDR3 has 11 amino acids. The CDR3: CASPKALEQFF. The DNA for the CDR3 is TGTGCCAGCCCAAAGGCACTCGAGCAGTTCTTC.

This clonotype was seen many times. This rearrangement joins TRBV7-2 to TRBJ2-7; weak D call: TRBD2 (5 bases). The CDR3 is made up of 14 amino acids. Looked up from germline, CDR1 is SGHTA and CDR2 is FQGNSA. V was pared by 4 bases and J by 5 bases, with 15 bases between. The DNA for the CDR3 is TGTGCCAGCAGCTCCTACAGAGGGTTTCACGAGCAGTACTTC. The encoded protein is CASSSYRGFHEQYF.

This clonotype was seen many times. The rearrangement links TRBV2 to TRBJ1-3, with D unresolved. With 7 bases removed from V and 0 bases from J, the gap between germline ends came to 10 bases. Germline V gene data show CDR1 as SNHLY and CDR2 as FYNNEI. This CDR3 region has 14 residues. CDR3 sequence (DNA): TGTGCCAGCAATCAAGAGTTCTCTGGAAACACCATATATTTT. It codes for CASNQEFSGNTIYF.

This clonotype has a count of ten or more. The V and J genes are TRBV20-1 and TRBJ2-7; 7 nucleotides align to TRBD2. Germline CDR1 DFQATT, CDR2 SNEGSKA (reference sequence). CDR3 length: 14 amino acids. V shed 5 bases and J 3 bases; nucleotides not matched to a gene: 10. The CDR3 nucleotides read TGCAGTGCTGATGGGGAGGGACCTCACTACGAGCAGTACTTC. Protein product: CSADGEGPHYEQYF.

This clonotype was seen ten or more times. The V gene is TRBV7-9, the J gene TRBJ2-4; 8 bases agree with TRBD1. J was trimmed by 8 bases and V by 1 base; bases with no gene match: 7. The length of the CDR3 is 15 residues. CDR1 and CDR2 (germline): SEHNR, FQNEAQ (reference sequence). DNA of the CDR3: TGTGCCAGCAGCTTAGTTCGGACAGGGAAGGACATTCAGTACTTC. Encoded protein: CASSLVRTGKDIQYF.

This clonotype was recorded at least ten times. The chain employs TRBV20-1 and TRBJ2-2; TRBD1 aligns across 8 bases. The CDR3 is 14 amino acids. V lost 3 bases and J lost 5; bases outside the gene matches: 5. Per germline, CDR1 DFQATT and CDR2 SNEGSKA (reference sequence). CDR3 nucleotides: TGCAGTGCTAGTACAGGGGGTGGGACCGGGGAGCTGTTTTTT. It translates to CSASTGGGTGELFF.

This chain connects TRBV16 to TRBJ2-3; D may be TRBD1 (5 bases). CDR1 KGHSY and CDR2 FQNENV come from the germline V gene. V shed 2 bases and J shed 2 bases, with 8 bases lying between them. CDR3 length: 14 amino acids. CDR3 sequence reads: CASSQPQDTDTQYF. CDR3 coding DNA: TGTGCCAGCAGCCAACCACAGGACACAGATACGCAGTATTTT.

The gene calls are TRBV19 and TRBJ2-3, with no clear D. Per the germline V gene, CDR1 is LNHDA and CDR2 is SQIVND (reference sequence). The CDR3 totals 13 residues. Trimming removed 7 bases from V and 1 base from J, with 9 bases in between. CDR3 amino acids: CASTPTRTDTQYF. DNA for the CDR3: TGTGCCAGTACGCCCACGCGCACAGATACGCAGTATTTT.

This rearrangement joins TRBV6-2 or TRBV6-3 to TRBJ2-5; TRBD1 might be the D (6 bases). The CDR3 loop spans 14 amino acids. Trimming left V 5 bases short and J 7 bases short, with 17 bases between. Germline CDR1 and CDR2: MNHEY and SVGEGT. The CDR3 DNA follows: TGTGCCAGCAGTGGACCGCAGAACAGGGCGACCCAGTACTTC. This gives the protein CASSGPQNRATQYF.

V and J are TRBV6-1 and TRBJ1-2; D unclear. V gave up 5 bases and J gave up 7 bases, with 23 bases separating them. Germline V lookup: CDR1 MNHNS, CDR2 SASEGT. The CDR3 is 16 amino acids. CDR3 DNA sequence: TGTGCCAGCAGTTCCTTGCCCACCCGGGAGGTCATTGGCTACACCTTC. As protein: CASSSLPTREVIGYTF.

This clonotype has ten or more counts. The chain links TRBV6-1 to TRBJ1-1; the D gene is possibly TRBD1 (5 bases). The CDR3 loop spans 15 amino acids. Germline V gene data show CDR1 as MNHNS and CDR2 as SASEGT. The ends were cut back, 7 bases at V and 1 base at J, with 16 bases in the middle. As DNA, the CDR3 is TGTGCCAGCACGCTAAACGGACACACGAACACTGAAGCTTTCTTT. Its translation is CASTLNGHTNTEAFF.

Ten or more counts support this clonotype. The J gene is TRBJ2-7, the V gene TRBV10-2; 11 bases align to TRBD2. The CDR3 has 16 residues. Germline V CDR1 and CDR2: WSHSY, SAAADI. V shed 6 bases, J shed 4 bases, and the junction held 11 bases outside the gene matches. The CDR3 sequence is CASSAPASGRLYEQYF. The CDR3 DNA is TGCGCCAGCAGCGCCCCCGCTAGCGGGAGGTTGTACGAGCAGTACTTC.